These 23 T cell receptor beta chains were sequenced from one sample in a study of cytomegalovirus exposure and HLA in healthy donors. PCR was performed using 60 Vbeta and 13 Jbeta primers. TCRdb's copy holds only in-frame clones and misses some; the assay was immunoSEQ multiplex PCR. Among about 170,000 clones listed, 80% were seen once. Material: PBMCs. The receptor set was obtained from a man aged 25-40 years in good health and CMV-seropositive.

This chain uses TRBV13 with TRBJ2-1, with 11 nucleotides matching TRBD2. This CDR3 has 15 residues. The junction had 6 bases not matched to a gene; V was cut back by 5 bases and J by 6 bases. Germline CDR1 is PRHDT and CDR2 is FYEKMQ (reference sequence). The CDR3 region is CASSLLAGAANEQFF. CDR3 in DNA: TGTGCCAGCAGCCTACTAGCGGGAGCCGCCAATGAGCAGTTCTTC. The whole variable domain, filled in from reference TRBV13 and TRBJ2-1, reads AAGVIQSPRHLIKEKRETATLKCYPIPRHDTVYWYQQGPGQDPQFLISFYEKMQSDKGSIPDRFSAQQFSDYHSELNMSSLELGDSALYFCASSLLAGAANEQFFGPGTRLTVL.

The chain has TRBV28 and TRBJ1-2, with D uncertain. Germline CDR1 MDHEN, CDR2 SYDVKM. Trimming stripped 6 bases from V and 0 bases from J, with 14 bases between. This CDR3 has 15 residues. The DNA for the CDR3 is TGTGCCAGCAGCACTATTCGCGGCTCTAACTATGGCTACACCTTC. Translating it yields CASSTIRGSNYGYTF.

The V call is TRBV5-4, the J call TRBJ2-5; TRBD2 aligns across 10 bases. Germline V CDR1 and CDR2: SGHNT, YYREEE (reference sequence). The CDR3 totals 15 residues. With V trimmed by 3 bases and J by 9 bases, 11 bases remained unmatched. The CDR3 region is CASSSGGLAGAAQYF. CDR3 bases: TGTGCCAGCAGCTCTGGTGGGCTAGCGGGGGCGGCCCAGTACTTC.

The rearrangement links TRBV4-3 to TRBJ1-1, with TRBD1 as a possible D gene (5 bases). Per germline, CDR1 LGHNA and CDR2 YSLEER. The CDR3 is made up of 14 amino acids. Trimming left V 1 base short and J 3 bases short, with 9 bases between. The CDR3, as DNA: TGCGCCAGCAGCCAAGGGGCCAGGGACACTGAAGCTTTCTTT. Its translation is CASSQGARDTEAFF.

The rearrangement uses TRBV19 and TRBJ1-4; TRBD1 is a possible D gene (5 bases). The CDR3 spans 14 residues. Germline V lookup: CDR1 LNHDA, CDR2 SQIVND (reference sequence). V lost 4 bases and J lost 8, with 14 bases in between. This CDR3 is CASSTPGGDEKLFF. In nucleotides, the CDR3 is TGTGCCAGTAGTACCCCGGGGGGAGACGAAAAACTGTTTTTT.

The chain joins TRBV7-9 to TRBJ2-7; 7 bases line up with TRBD2. The CDR3 runs 14 residues. Trimming removed 5 bases from V and 3 bases from J; junction bases left unmatched: 7. Germline V lookup: CDR1 SEHNR, CDR2 FQNEAQ (reference sequence). The CDR3 spells CASSPTSQHYEQYF. The CDR3 DNA reads TGTGCCAGCAGCCCGACTAGCCAACACTACGAGCAGTACTTC.

This clone was found a few times. The rearrangement joins TRBV5-5 to TRBJ1-1; D ambiguous. The V gene's germline CDR1 is SGHKS and CDR2 YYEKEE (reference sequence). The CDR3 is made up of 12 amino acids. The V gene lost 4 bases and the J gene lost 7 bases, with 11 bases spanning the gap. CDR3 sequence: CASSGRGIEAFF. For the CDR3, the DNA is TGTGCCAGCAGCGGGCGGGGAATTGAAGCTTTCTTT.

CDR3 coding DNA: TGTGCCAGCAGCTTAGATGCAGGGGAGCAGTACTTC. It encodes CASSLDAGEQYF. The chain is built from TRBV11-2 and TRBJ2-7, with a weak D call TRBD1 (5 bases). Trimming removed 0 bases from V and 7 bases from J, with 7 bases in between. The CDR3 totals 12 residues. Germline assignment: CDR1 SGHAT and CDR2 FQNNGV.

The chain uses TRBV7-3 and TRBJ2-1; the match to TRBD1 covers 11 bases. The CDR3 sequence is 13 residues long. Germline V CDR1 and CDR2: SGHTA, FQGTGA. The ends lost 8 bases at V and 7 bases at J; junction bases unmatched: 4. The CDR3 is CASAGTGGNEQFF. The CDR3 DNA reads as TGTGCCAGCGCCGGGACAGGGGGGAATGAGCAGTTCTTC.

This rearrangement joins TRBV11-3 to TRBJ1-1, with TRBD1 identical over 7 bases. V trimming: 6 bases; J trimming: 1 base; junction bases outside the gene matches: 8. This CDR3 has 15 residues. CDR1 is SGHNT, CDR2 YENEEA, per germline. The CDR3 sequence is CASRFRGAKNTEAFF. The DNA of the CDR3 is TGTGCCAGCAGATTCAGGGGGGCTAAGAACACTGAAGCTTTCTTT.

This rearrangement joins TRBV9 to TRBJ2-5, with unresolved D. Trimming stripped 3 bases from V and 2 bases from J, with 8 bases between. CDR3 length: 13 residues. The V gene's germline CDR1 is SGDLS and CDR2 YYNGEE. CDR3 bases: TGTGCCAGCAGCGCAACTCCTCAAGAGACCCAGTACTTC. Translating it yields CASSATPQETQYF.

The chain combines TRBV14 with TRBJ1-2; 10 bases match TRBD1. V lost 2 bases to trimming and J lost 2 bases; unmatched junction nucleotides: 17. Germline values: CDR1 SGHDN, CDR2 FVKESK. CDR3 length equals 20 residues. The CDR3 DNA is TGTGCCAGCAGCCAATTCCTTAACCCCGGGACAGGGGTATCCAACTATGGCTACACCTTC. Translating gives CASSQFLNPGTGVSNYGYTF.

V is TRBV10-3 and J is TRBJ2-3; 7 bases map to TRBD2. CDR3 length: 17 amino acids. CDR1 ENHRY and CDR2 SYGVKD come from the germline V gene. Unmatched junction bases numbered 15, after V lost 6 bases and J lost 3 bases. The CDR3 spells CAIRASGTERGTDTQYF. For the CDR3, the DNA is TGTGCCATCAGGGCTAGCGGAACGGAGAGGGGTACAGATACGCAGTATTTT.

This clone appeared once. This chain uses TRBV11-3 with TRBJ2-7; D is uncertain. Germline lookup yields CDR1 SGHNT and CDR2 YENEEA. V was trimmed by 4 bases and J by 2 bases, leaving 15 bases between them. CDR3 length: 15 amino acids. Written as DNA, the CDR3 is TGTGCCAGCAGCTCCCCCGGTCGGAGAACCTACGAGCAGTACTTC. Protein sequence: CASSSPGRRTYEQYF.

The chain recombines TRBV28 with TRBJ1-5; 9 bases fit TRBD1. The junction had 8 bases not matched to a gene; V was cut back by 5 bases and J by 6 bases. Germline CDR1 is MDHEN and CDR2 is SYDVKM. The CDR3 totals 15 residues. The CDR3: CASSPRQGVTQPQHF. CDR3 nucleotide sequence: TGTGCCAGCAGTCCCCGACAGGGGGTGACTCAGCCCCAGCATTTT.

This rearrangement joins TRBV7-9 to TRBJ2-5, with D perhaps matching TRBD2 (5 bases). The last part of the DNA fits TRBJ2-7 better; the J call may be wrong. Germline CDR1 SEHNR, CDR2 FQNEAQ (reference sequence). CDR3 length equals 14 residues. The CDR3 nucleotides read TGTGCCAGCAGCTCCAGAGGGAGCGGATACGAGCAGTACTTC. Translation: CASSSRGSGYEQYF.

In its sample, this clone was seen a few times. CDR3 sequence reads: CASSLRGNEQFF. The CDR3 DNA sequence: TGTGCCAGCAGTTTGAGGGGGAATGAGCAGTTCTTC. V and J are TRBV27 and TRBJ2-1, with TRBD1 as a possible D gene (6 bases). There are 12 residues in the CDR3. Germline CDR1 and CDR2: MNHEY and SMNVEV (reference sequence). The ends were cut back, 3 bases at V and 7 bases at J, with 7 bases in the middle.

The J gene is TRBJ2-7, the V gene TRBV7-6, with 12 bases matching TRBD1. Germline V gives CDR1 SGHVS, CDR2 FNYEAQ. The CDR3 sequence is 16 residues long. V trimming: 0 bases; J trimming: 2 bases; junction bases outside the gene matches: 2. The CDR3 loop reads CASSLAGTGGPYEQYF. The CDR3 nucleotides are TGTGCCAGCAGCTTAGCTGGGACAGGGGGCCCCTACGAGCAGTACTTC.

The J gene is TRBJ1-5, the V gene TRBV27; D is possibly TRBD1 (6 bases). The CDR3 spans 14 residues. Germline V CDR1 and CDR2: MNHEY, SMNVEV (reference sequence). V was pared by 2 bases and J by 7 bases, with 12 bases between. This CDR3 reads CASSLEGRGQPQHF. The CDR3, as DNA: TGTGCCAGCAGTTTAGAGGGTAGGGGGCAGCCCCAGCATTTT.

The J gene is TRBJ1-1, the V gene TRBV19; 10 nucleotides line up with TRBD1. The V and J ends lost 2 bases and 6 bases, in that order; junction bases with no gene match: 6. Germline V gene lookup returns CDR1 LNHDA and CDR2 SQIVND (reference sequence). The CDR3 is 15 amino acids. In DNA, the CDR3 is TGTGCCAGTAGTATACCCCGGGACAGGGGCTCTGAAGCTTTCTTT. It codes for CASSIPRDRGSEAFF.

CDR3 residues: CASSESASGGVETQYF. The CDR3 DNA follows: TGTGCCAGCAGTGAATCGGCTAGCGGGGGGGTGGAGACCCAGTACTTC. This chain joins TRBV2 and TRBJ2-5, with 12 nucleotides matching TRBD2. The CDR3 runs 16 residues. J gave up 5 bases and V 2 bases, and 6 bases lay outside the gene matches. CDR1 and CDR2 (germline): SNHLY, FYNNEI.

The V call is TRBV7-6, the J call TRBJ2-7; the match to TRBD2 covers 7 bases. After removal of 0 bases from V and 3 bases from J, the junction contained 2 bases not matched to a gene. This CDR3 has 14 amino acids. Germline lookup yields CDR1 SGHVS and CDR2 FNYEAQ. The DNA of the CDR3 is TGTGCCAGCAGCTTAGCAGGGAGGGACTACGAGCAGTACTTC. It is translated as CASSLAGRDYEQYF.

The V call is TRBV6-1, the J call TRBJ2-1; D call uncertain. The CDR3 loop spans 15 amino acids. Trimming took off 4 bases at V and 3 bases at J, with 13 bases between the two ends. Germline V gene data show CDR1 as MNHNS and CDR2 as SASEGT. In DNA form, the CDR3 reads TGTGCCAGCAGTGTCCTAGTGTCGGGCTACAATGAGCAGTTCTTC. It is translated as CASSVLVSGYNEQFF.